This TCR beta chain was sequenced for a study of beta chain features in type 1 diabetes (dated by TCRdb to between 2017 and 2018). Regarding the complete study: No differences in mean age, gender distribution, total cell number or subset yield were found between patients and healthy donors. A total of roughly 99 million sorted cells were examined across all samples, and the number of cells per subset was strongly correlated with RNA yield. The study compared the TCRB repertoires of sorted circulating CD4+ T cell subsets in recently diagnosed type 1 diabetes patients with those in matched healthy donors. Regulatory and stem cell-like memory subsets were obtained from only 8 patients and roughly 8 healthy donors, while naive and central memory subsets were obtained from all 30 or so donors. Findings and caveats that apply to the study as a whole: Shorter templates might have been favored by PCR, but patient and control samples were amplified and corrected together, so both groups would have been affected equally by any skew. Naive, central memory and regulatory TCRB repertoires appeared to be more alike among patients than among healthy donors. Fewer insertions and more nucleotide deletions at VDJ recombination sites were observed in patients with type 1 diabetes, implying thymic rearrangement abnormalities. Only small numbers of individuals were included in the HLA sub-analyses, which left unresolved whether HLA type had any influence on TCRB rearrangement. Sequencing cDNA rather than genomic DNA could over-represent highly expressing activated cells, although activation and CD3 levels did not differ between groups. A moderate but significant shortening of TCRB CDR3 length was observed in type 1 diabetes patients in all four CD4+ subsets.

Each donor gave one peripheral blood draw, approximately 110 mL on average, collected into heparinised tubes. A BD FACSAria II and a panel including CD45RO, CCR7, CD25, CD127, CD95 and CD27 were used to sort naive, central memory, regulatory and stem cell-like memory CD4+ T cells. Every sorted population had a purity above 95%. PBMCs were isolated immediately by Lymphoprep density gradient centrifugation and stained directly without culture. Samples were stained and sorted in pairs, with one healthy donor and one patient per experiment, so that batch effects were minimized. The entire isolated RNA was reverse transcribed using the High Capacity cDNA Reverse Transcription Kit, and thus expressed TCRB transcripts were sequenced. Naive, central memory and regulatory T cell samples underwent deep immunoSEQ sequencing, averaging around 3.7 million total reads per sample. After sorted cells were lysed in RLT buffer, RNA was extracted with DNase-treated RNeasy Micro or Mini kits, with the choice depending on cell number. Each cell subset was processed on its own to prevent cross-contamination, while patient and healthy donor samples were processed together. The immunoSEQ multiplex PCR was used to amplify TCRB sequences from cDNA, generating 87-bp fragments that spanned the CDR3 region. The amplicons were sequenced using the Illumina HiSeq platform. The source study handled its data this way. Synthetic template baselines were used to correct PCR bias computationally, reads within Hamming distance 2 were collapsed together, and singletons that could not be merged were discarded. Reads were aligned against IMGT to assign V, D and J genes, CDR3 length and insertions or deletions at six rearrangement sites. Within each subset, clonotype counts were normalized to the number of sorted cells before true diversity and Gini coefficients were calculated with the tcR R package. The overlap coefficient, calculated on TCRB nucleotide sequences, was used to measure repertoire sharing. Out-of-frame TCRB sequences from naive cells were analyzed to stand in for the pre-selection repertoire. This immuneACCESS table, as held by TCRdb, lists in-frame sequences with V and J called but not all clones. Of the missing ones, under half trace to an unresolved V gene in checked studies; the others have no known cause. V and J calls and clone size are copied from that table; D and trimming were computed from the DNA. Counted in this sample were hundreds of thousands of clones; 13% of them appeared once. The biggest ten clones account for about 0.02% of the sample.

The junction shows trimming of 4 bases on V and 8 bases on J, and the gene matches do not reach 7 bases of it. From cysteine to phenylalanine, the CDR3 is 13 amino acids long. Only the CDR3 DNA stays, 39 bases, in frame from base 1. CDR1 and CDR2 (SGHRS, YFSETQ) derive from the germline V gene. This clone appeared a few times. The clone's antigen remains unknown. Qualities for individual bases were not recorded, and no much larger clone is one base off. What was sequenced was naive CD4+ T cells from blood. This specimen's cell subset or site label, interpreted: true naive CD4+ T cells. The V and J genes are TRBV5-1 and TRBJ2-3; TRBD1 aligns with 7 central bases. The sequence was obtained from a man aged 18 to 29 with type 1 diabetes. The sequence in DNA is TGCGCCAGCAGCCCGGACAGGTTCGGTACGCAGTATTTT. This sequence encodes CASSPDRFGTQYF.